The 24 T cell receptor beta chains below all came from one sample that was sequenced in a study of T-cell memory formation after mild COVID-19. TCRdb passed the 5' RACE reads through MiXCR, listing each CDR3 protein once. This table holds about 150,000 distinct CDR3 sequences, roughly 14% found once. Sequencing was performed on PBMCs or a T cell subset sorted from them (not recorded which). These receptors came from an adult woman who had mild COVID-19 (a few samples of this study predate the infection). Cell type and time point are not known.

In its sample, this clonotype was seen many times. The V call is TRBV2, the J call TRBJ2-1; D is perhaps TRBD1 or TRBD2 (6 bases each). CDR1 SNHLY and CDR2 FYNNEI come from the germline V gene. Trimming removed 10 bases at V and 2 bases at J, with 18 bases between. The CDR3 runs 15 residues. CDR3: CATAEGGTPYNEQFF. DNA of the CDR3: TGTGCCACCGCCGAGGGGGGAACGCCCTACAATGAGCAGTTCTTC.

This clonotype was seen a handful of times. The rearrangement uses TRBV30 and TRBJ1-4; 8 bases map to TRBD1. Losses at the gene ends were 4 bases for V and 5 bases for J; bases not matched to a gene: 6. Germline loops: CDR1 GTSNPN, CDR2 SVGIG (reference sequence). The CDR3 spans 14 residues. The DNA of the CDR3 is TGTGCCTGGAACAGGGACAGGTTGAATGAAAAACTGTTTTTT. It codes for CAWNRDRLNEKLFF.

J is TRBJ1-5 and V is TRBV6-5; D remains unclear. Germline-derived CDR1 and CDR2 are MNHEY and SVGAGI. V lost 6 bases, J lost 3 bases, and 9 bases lay in between. The CDR3 has 13 residues. The CDR3 DNA is TGTGCCAGCAGAGCAGGATCCAATCAGCCCCAGCATTTT. Residues: CASRAGSNQPQHF.

The sample holds a few counts of this clonotype. The V and J genes are TRBV30 and TRBJ2-2; D is unclear. CDR3 size: 14 residues. V shed 3 bases and J shed 0 bases, with 8 bases lying between them. Germline assignment: CDR1 GTSNPN and CDR2 SVGIG (reference sequence). The CDR3 region has the DNA TGTGCCTGGAGGGGCAGAACGAACACCGGGGAGCTGTTTTTT. Its translation is CAWRGRTNTGELFF.

In this sample, this clonotype turned up a few times. The J gene is TRBJ2-7, the V gene TRBV5-1; D may match TRBD1 or TRBD2 (6 bases each). Germline assignment: CDR1 SGHRS and CDR2 YFSETQ. V lost 4 bases and J 5 bases, leaving 22 bases between the germline ends. This CDR3 has 16 amino acids. CDR3 in amino acids: CASSTGVRGLPHEQYF. For the CDR3, the DNA is TGCGCCAGCAGCACGGGGGTTCGGGGGCTGCCCCACGAGCAGTACTTC.

This rearrangement joins TRBV12-3 or TRBV12-4 to TRBJ2-3; TRBD2 matches at 7 bases. J lost 0 bases, V lost 6 bases, and 6 bases had no gene match. CDR3 length: 15 residues. CDR3 coding DNA: TGTGCCAGCAGCCTTGGGACTACAAGCACAGATACGCAGTATTTT. Residues: CASSLGTTSTDTQYF.

The chain employs TRBV24-1 and TRBJ1-1, with D possibly matching TRBD1 (6 bases). The germline CDR1 and CDR2 sequences are KGHDR and SFDVKD. The ends were cut back, 2 bases at V and 1 base at J, with 10 bases in the middle. The CDR3 runs 15 residues. Here the CDR3 DNA reads TGTGCCACCAGTGATTCTGGGACAACGAACACTGAAGCTTTCTTT. Its translation is CATSDSGTTNTEAFF.

V usage is TRBV15 and J usage is TRBJ2-1; 8 bases match TRBD2. This CDR3 has 14 residues. CDR1 LNHNV and CDR2 YYDKDF come from the germline V gene (reference sequence). Losses at the gene ends were 3 bases for V and 8 bases for J; bases not matched to a gene: 6. CDR3 amino acids: CATSRSGGWDEQFF. The CDR3 DNA reads as TGTGCCACCAGCAGGTCGGGGGGGTGGGATGAGCAGTTCTTC. The full variable domain, completed using reference TRBV15 and TRBJ2-1, is DAMVIQNPRYQVTQFGKPVTLSCSQTLNHNVMYWYQQKSSQAPKLLFHYYDKDFNNEADTPDNFQSRRPNTSFCFLDIRSPGLGDTAMYLCATSRSGGWDEQFFGPGTRLTVL.

This clonotype was recorded a few times. The rearrangement links TRBV4-1 to TRBJ1-1; TRBD1 might be the D (5 bases). V lost 1 base and J 1 base, leaving 10 bases between the germline ends. Germline V gene data show CDR1 as MGHRA and CDR2 as YSYEKL. This CDR3 contains 15 residues. The CDR3, as DNA: TGCGCCAGCAGCCAAGGTCCCGGGGCGAACACTGAAGCTTTCTTT. This translates into CASSQGPGANTEAFF.

This clonotype was seen a handful of times. J is TRBJ1-5 and V is TRBV6-2 or TRBV6-3; 7 nucleotides match TRBD1. CDR1 and CDR2 from the germline V gene are MNHEY and SVGEGT. The CDR3 covers 14 residues. J lost 2 bases, V lost 5 bases, and 3 bases had no gene match. The CDR3 nucleotides are TGTGCCAGCAGTAGGGACAGCGGCAATCAGCCCCAGCATTTT. This encodes CASSRDSGNQPQHF.

In this sample, this clonotype turned up a few times. This chain joins TRBV9 and TRBJ2-1; 11 bases map to TRBD2. Germline values: CDR1 SGDLS, CDR2 YYNGEE. The J segment lost 2 bases and the V segment lost 3 bases, leaving 7 bases of the junction unmatched. This CDR3 comprises 17 residues. The CDR3: CASSAYSGRGPYNEQFF. CDR3 nucleotide sequence: TGTGCCAGCAGCGCTTATAGCGGGAGGGGCCCCTACAATGAGCAGTTCTTC.

The chain joins TRBV5-6 to TRBJ1-5; D is unclear. V lost 2 bases to trimming and J lost 7 bases, with 13 bases between them. The CDR3 loop spans 14 amino acids. CDR1 and CDR2 from the germline V gene are SGHDT and YYEEEE. The CDR3 spells CASSLRIHSQPQHF. The CDR3 nucleotides read TGTGCCAGCAGCTTAAGGATCCATTCGCAGCCCCAGCATTTT. The full variable domain, in which reference TRBV5-6 and TRBJ1-5 provide the parts outside the CDR3, is DAGVTQSPTHLIKTRGQQVTLRCSPKSGHDTVSWYQQALGQGPQFIFQYYEEEERQRGNFPDRFSGHQFPNYSSELNVNALLLGDSALYLCASSLRIHSQPQHFGDGTRLSIL.

This clonotype was seen at least ten times. For the CDR3, the DNA is TGCGCCAGCAGCCAACCGCCAGCCAGGGGTCGAGGTGAAAAACTGTTTTTT. Translating it yields CASSQPPARGRGEKLFF. The J gene is TRBJ1-4, the V gene TRBV4-1; D is possibly TRBD1 (6 bases). CDR3 length equals 17 residues. Germline CDR1 MGHRA, CDR2 YSYEKL. The ends were cut back, 2 bases at V and 7 bases at J, with 20 bases in the middle.

There are a few counts of this clonotype. The V call is TRBV27, the J call TRBJ2-3; either TRBD1 or TRBD2 may supply D (6 bases each). The CDR3 covers 14 residues. V gave up 6 bases and J gave up 11 bases, with 21 bases separating them. Germline values: CDR1 MNHEY, CDR2 SMNVEV (reference sequence). CDR3 residues: CASSQGLGGEKQYF. DNA of the CDR3: TGTGCCAGCAGCCAGGGGTTGGGCGGGGAAAAGCAGTATTTT.

This clonotype was seen a handful of times. The V gene is TRBV5-1, the J gene TRBJ2-6; weak D call: TRBD2 (7 bases). V was clipped by 4 bases and J by 0 bases, with 17 bases between them. Germline CDR1 and CDR2: SGHRS and YFSETQ. This CDR3 has 18 amino acids. CDR3 sequence: CASSPVGGASSGANVLTF. The CDR3 region has the DNA TGCGCCAGCAGCCCGGTAGGGGGGGCCAGCTCTGGGGCCAACGTCCTGACTTTC.

The chain combines TRBV7-6 with TRBJ2-1, with TRBD1 as a possible D gene (6 bases). Trimming shortened V by 4 bases and J by 2 bases, and 9 bases separated the two germline ends. The CDR3 is 14 amino acids. Germline CDR1 reads SGHVS; CDR2 reads FNYEAQ. This CDR3 is CASSSRGPYNEQFF. DNA of the CDR3: TGTGCCAGCAGCTCCAGGGGCCCCTACAATGAGCAGTTCTTC.

J is TRBJ2-6 and V is TRBV18; D call uncertain. Germline V lookup: CDR1 KGHSH, CDR2 LQKENI. There are 17 residues in the CDR3. Trimming cost V 4 bases and J 0 bases, with 13 bases left between them. The chain's CDR3 is CASSQMTVGSGANVLTF. The CDR3 coding sequence is TGTGCCAGCTCACAAATGACCGTAGGCTCTGGGGCCAACGTCCTGACTTTC.

This chain links TRBV6-2 or TRBV6-3 with TRBJ2-7, with 11 bases lining up with TRBD2. Germline V lookup: CDR1 MNHEY, CDR2 SVGEGT. V shed 2 bases and J 0 bases; nucleotides not matched to a gene: 9. This CDR3 spans 18 amino acids. The CDR3 DNA is TGTGCCAGCAGTTACGGTTCGTATGGGACTAGCGGCTCCTACGAGCAGTACTTC. Protein sequence: CASSYGSYGTSGSYEQYF.

V usage is TRBV7-2 and J usage is TRBJ2-7; 8 bases agree with TRBD2. This CDR3 has 15 amino acids. Germline assignment: CDR1 SGHTA and CDR2 FQGNSA. The junction had 5 bases not matched to a gene; V was cut back by 1 base and J by 3 bases. CDR3 amino acids: CASSLDGGGNYEQYF. For the CDR3, the DNA is TGTGCCAGCAGCTTAGACGGGGGGGGAAACTACGAGCAGTACTTC.

J is TRBJ2-7 and V is TRBV7-3, with 7 bases aligning to TRBD1. CDR1 SGHTA and CDR2 FQGTGA come from the germline V gene. Germline trimming cut 5 bases from V and 1 base from J; bases unmatched to any gene: 11. CDR3 length: 16 residues. This chain's CDR3 is CASSPMGGTASYEQYF. CDR3 DNA: TGTGCCAGCAGCCCCATGGGTGGGACAGCATCCTACGAGCAGTACTTC. The entire variable domain, with the rest obtained from reference TRBV7-3 and TRBJ2-7, is as follows: GAGVSQTPSNKVTEKGKYVELRCDPISGHTALYWYRQSLGQGPEFLIYFQGTGAADDSGLPNDRFFAVRPEGSVSTLKIQRTERGDSAVYLCASSPMGGTASYEQYFGPGTRLTVT.

J is TRBJ2-5 and V is TRBV5-1; D is possibly TRBD2 (6 bases). The germline CDR1 and CDR2 sequences are SGHRS and YFSETQ. This CDR3 has 16 amino acids. V was clipped by 0 bases and J by 4 bases, with 16 bases between them. In DNA, the CDR3 is TGCGCCAGCAGCTTGGAGGGGCGACTAGAGGGAGAGACCCAGTACTTC. This codes for CASSLEGRLEGETQYF.

The V and J genes are TRBV4-1 and TRBJ2-7; 7 positions match TRBD1. V gave up 3 bases and J gave up 3 bases; unmatched junction bases: 5. This CDR3 is 14 amino acids long. Germline V lookup: CDR1 MGHRA, CDR2 YSYEKL. The CDR3 DNA reads as TGCGCCAGCAGCCACCGGGACAGAGACTACGAGCAGTACTTC. Its protein is CASSHRDRDYEQYF.

V and J are TRBV3-1 and TRBJ1-2, with TRBD1 as a possible D gene (5 bases). From germline, CDR1 is LGHDT and CDR2 YNNKEL (reference sequence). The CDR3 runs to 13 residues. Trimming stripped 1 base from V and 5 bases from J, with 8 bases between. CDR3 sequence reads: CASSQGSGYGYTF. Here the CDR3 DNA reads TGTGCCAGCAGCCAAGGTTCAGGGTATGGCTACACCTTC.

Only a few counts were recorded for this clonotype. The chain combines TRBV12-3 or TRBV12-4 with TRBJ2-7; the match to TRBD2 covers 7 bases. CDR3 size: 14 residues. J was trimmed by 2 bases and V by 6 bases; bases with no gene match: 7. This chain's CDR3 is CASSHTSAAYEQYF. CDR3 bases: TGTGCCAGCAGCCATACTAGCGCCGCCTACGAGCAGTACTTC.